The 23 T cell receptor beta chains in this list originate from one sample, sequenced in a study of blood T cell repertoires in COVID-19. Produced via immunoSEQ multiplex PCR; TCRdb's table is partial and in-frame only. This sample has fewer than 500,000 clones; roughly 90% occur once, and the top ten carry about 0.7%. Sequences were obtained from PBMCs or T cells enriched from blood (not recorded which). The receptors come from a woman between 18 and 29 years old who had recovered from COVID-19.

The chain carries TRBV30 and TRBJ1-2; D not certain. The CDR3 sequence is 12 residues long. Germline CDR1 reads GTSNPN; CDR2 reads SVGIG (reference sequence). Trimming shortened V by 2 bases and J by 2 bases, and 6 bases separated the two germline ends. The chain's CDR3 is CAWSPTNYGYTF. CDR3 in DNA: TGTGCCTGGAGTCCAACAAACTATGGCTACACCTTC. The full variable domain, rest sourced from reference TRBV30 and TRBJ1-2, is SQTIHQWPATLVQPVGSPLSLECTVEGTSNPNLYWYRQAAGRGLQLLFYSVGIGQISSEVPQNLSASRPQDRQFILSSKKLLLSDSGFYLCAWSPTNYGYTFGSGTRLTVV.

The chain links TRBV20-1 to TRBJ1-1; TRBD1 might be the D (5 bases). Germline values: CDR1 DFQATT, CDR2 SNEGSKA (reference sequence). V shed 3 bases and J shed 4 bases, with 15 bases lying between them. The CDR3 is 14 residues long. The DNA for the CDR3 is TGCAGTGCTAGTCCCGGGGGGGTTGGCACTGAAGCTTTCTTT. Its translation is CSASPGGVGTEAFF.

The chain combines TRBV11-1 with TRBJ2-7; D gene uncertain. This CDR3 has 14 residues. Germline V gene lookup returns CDR1 SGHAT and CDR2 FQDESV (reference sequence). V shed 0 bases and J shed 6 bases, with 12 bases lying between them. In nucleotides, the CDR3 is TGTGCCAGCAGCTTAGCGGCCCCCGCCTTCGAGCAGTACTTC. This codes for CASSLAAPAFEQYF.

The count of this clone is one. The CDR3 here is CASSGGGADEQYF. The CDR3 DNA is TGTGCCAGCAGCGGCGGGGGGGCGGACGAGCAGTACTTC. This chain connects TRBV9 to TRBJ2-7, with TRBD2 matching 9 bases. Germline loops: CDR1 SGDLS, CDR2 YYNGEE. The CDR3 consists of 13 residues. V was pared by 3 bases and J by 5 bases, with 3 bases of the junction left unmatched. Together with reference TRBV9 and TRBJ2-7, the CDR3 gives the full variable domain: DSGVTQTPKHLITATGQRVTLRCSPRSGDLSVYWYQQSLDQGLQFLIQYYNGEERAKGNILERFSAQQFPDLHSELNLSSLELGDSALYFCASSGGGADEQYFGPGTRLTVT.

A word on this clone: Mismatch with germline at one junction end may stem from a read error. This CDR3 reads CASSLDQGYALDF. The DNA for the CDR3 is TGTGCCAGCAGTTTAGATCAGGGGTATGCGTTAGATTTC. The rearrangement joins TRBV12-3 or TRBV12-4 to TRBJ2-7; D might be TRBD1 (6 bases). CDR3 length: 13 amino acids.

V usage is TRBV3-1 (or the pseudogene TRBV3-2) and J usage is TRBJ2-1; unclear D gene. In germline, CDR1 is LGHDT, CDR2 YNNKEL (reference sequence). V was cut by 0 bases and J by 3 bases, with 12 bases left in between. The CDR3 length is 16 residues. CDR3 in DNA: TGTGCCAGCAGCCAAGACCCTTCCTTTAACTACAATGAGCAGTTCTTC. As protein: CASSQDPSFNYNEQFF.

This chain links TRBV5-5 with TRBJ1-3; unclear D gene. The CDR3 extends over 15 amino acids. Germline V gene sequence: CDR1 SGHKS, CDR2 YYEKEE (reference sequence). Trimming pared 2 bases from V and 2 bases from J, leaving 11 bases between. DNA of the CDR3: TGTGCCAGCAGCTTAGTTCAGGCCCCTGGAAACACCATATATTTT. Translated: CASSLVQAPGNTIYF.

The rearrangement uses TRBV7-6 and TRBJ2-7, with 9 bases lining up with TRBD2. The CDR3 is 16 amino acids. V lost 5 bases to trimming and J lost 2 bases; unmatched junction nucleotides: 10. Germline CDR1 is SGHVS and CDR2 is FNYEAQ. The CDR3 nucleotides are TGTGCCAGCAGCCCAAGTGGGCGGGGGGGAGCCTACGAGCAGTACTTC. This encodes CASSPSGRGGAYEQYF.

The chain employs TRBV6-1 and TRBJ1-2; TRBD1 aligns across 7 bases. The V segment lost 2 bases and the J segment 4 bases; nucleotides outside the gene matches: 13. Germline V gene data show CDR1 as MNHNS and CDR2 as SASEGT. This CDR3 is 17 amino acids long. The CDR3 DNA reads as TGTGCCAGCAGTGAAAGGGTAGGGGGCAGGGGCTTCTATGGCTACACCTTC. Translating it yields CASSERVGGRGFYGYTF.

J is TRBJ2-7 and V is TRBV7-2; a possible D gene is TRBD2 (6 bases). CDR3 size: 16 residues. The V gene lost 0 bases and the J gene lost 1 base, with 13 bases spanning the gap. Germline-derived CDR1 and CDR2 are SGHTA and FQGNSA. The CDR3 region has the DNA TGTACCAGCAGCTTAGCGGAAAGGGGACTTTCCTACGAGCAGTACTTC. This sequence encodes CTSSLAERGLSYEQYF.

The rearrangement uses TRBV7-2 and TRBJ1-1; 7 positions agree with TRBD1. Germline loops: CDR1 SGHTA, CDR2 FQGNSA. The CDR3 totals 14 residues. The V segment lost 3 bases and the J segment 3 bases; nucleotides outside the gene matches: 4. The CDR3 is CASSFRTGYTEAFF. The CDR3 DNA is TGTGCCAGCAGCTTCAGGACAGGATACACTGAAGCTTTCTTT.

The rearrangement uses TRBV2 and TRBJ2-3, with D tentatively TRBD1 (6 bases). With 7 bases removed from V and 5 bases from J, the gap between germline ends came to 13 bases. The CDR3 sequence is 13 residues long. CDR1 and CDR2 (germline): SNHLY, FYNNEI. CDR3 DNA: TGTGCCAGCACCGTGGGGGCCGGAGATACGCAGTATTTT. This gives the protein CASTVGAGDTQYF.

Only a few counts were recorded for this clone. The chain employs TRBV5-1 and TRBJ1-6; D might be TRBD1 (5 bases). V was pared by 0 bases and J by 8 bases, with 12 bases between. Germline-derived CDR1 and CDR2 are SGHRS and YFSETQ. The CDR3 extends over 15 amino acids. CDR3 residues: CASSLVGEGDSPLHF. The DNA for the CDR3 is TGCGCCAGCAGCTTGGTAGGAGAAGGGGATTCACCCCTCCACTTT.

This clone was seen only once. The rearrangement links TRBV28 to TRBJ2-7, with D uncertain. The CDR3 contains 12 residues. From germline, CDR1 is MDHEN and CDR2 SYDVKM. V lost 1 base and J lost 2, with 3 bases in between. The CDR3 region has the DNA TGTGCCAGCAGTTTATTCGCCTACGAGCAGTACTTC. Encoded protein: CASSLFAYEQYF.

The rearrangement joins TRBV11-3 to TRBJ2-1; 8 nucleotides line up with TRBD2. CDR1 is SGHNT, CDR2 YENEEA, per germline. This CDR3 is built from 17 residues. J was trimmed by 0 bases and V by 0 bases; bases with no gene match: 4. CDR3 DNA: TGTGCCAGCAGCTTAGATGTCGGGACTAGCTCCTACAATGAGCAGTTCTTC. This encodes CASSLDVGTSSYNEQFF.

For the CDR3, the DNA is TGTGCCAGCAGCTCTCCAACCCCCCAGGGGTCCTACAATGAGCAGTTCTTC. This gives the protein CASSSPTPQGSYNEQFF. The V gene is TRBV5-5, the J gene TRBJ2-1; TRBD1 is a possible D gene (6 bases). The CDR3 has 17 residues. The germline CDR1 and CDR2 sequences are SGHKS and YYEKEE (reference sequence). The V and J ends lost 3 bases and 1 base respectively, with 17 bases between them.

This clone was observed once. This chain joins TRBV5-1 and TRBJ2-1; D ambiguous. Trimming took 9 bases from V and 2 from J, leaving 21 bases between them. The CDR3 runs 16 residues. Germline CDR1 and CDR2: SGHRS and YFSETQ. CDR3: CATLPDPGFPYNEQFF. Written as DNA, the CDR3 is TGCGCCACCCTACCCGATCCAGGATTCCCCTACAATGAGCAGTTCTTC.

V is TRBV9 and J is TRBJ1-5, with 7 bases lining up with TRBD1. Germline values: CDR1 SGDLS, CDR2 YYNGEE. CDR3 length equals 18 residues. The V segment lost 7 bases and the J segment 8 bases; nucleotides outside the gene matches: 24. CDR3 amino acids: CASRIGAQTGNLIKPQHF. The CDR3 DNA sequence: TGTGCCAGCCGGATTGGGGCCCAGACAGGGAACCTAATCAAGCCCCAGCATTTT. The complete variable domain, with remaining parts taken from reference TRBV9 and TRBJ1-5, reads DSGVTQTPKHLITATGQRVTLRCSPRSGDLSVYWYQQSLDQGLQFLIQYYNGEERAKGNILERFSAQQFPDLHSELNLSSLELGDSALYFCASRIGAQTGNLIKPQHFGDGTRLSIL.

The V and J genes are TRBV2 and TRBJ1-2, with 7 bases aligning to TRBD1. V lost 4 bases to trimming and J lost 5 bases; unmatched junction nucleotides: 7. There are 14 residues in the CDR3. Germline CDR1 reads SNHLY; CDR2 reads FYNNEI. The CDR3 sequence is CASSVDREKYGYTF. The CDR3 nucleotides read TGTGCCAGCAGTGTTGACAGGGAAAAATATGGCTACACCTTC.

The rearrangement joins TRBV9 to TRBJ1-1; 8 bases line up with TRBD1. V lost 1 base and J lost 6; bases outside the gene matches: 8. This CDR3 spans 15 amino acids. CDR1 and CDR2 from the germline V gene are SGDLS and YYNGEE. The CDR3 protein is CASSVSDLQGAEAFF. DNA of the CDR3: TGTGCCAGCAGCGTAAGCGACCTACAGGGGGCTGAAGCTTTCTTT.

This chain links TRBV30 with TRBJ2-7; 8 bases align to TRBD1. The J segment lost 0 bases and the V segment lost 8 bases, leaving 6 bases of the junction unmatched. Germline assignment: CDR1 GTSNPN and CDR2 SVGIG (reference sequence). This CDR3 is built from 13 residues. The CDR3 here is CAGTGGSSYEQYF. As DNA, the CDR3 is TGTGCCGGAACAGGGGGGAGCTCCTACGAGCAGTACTTC.

The chain uses TRBV19 and TRBJ2-5, with 8 nucleotides matching TRBD1. The germline CDR1 and CDR2 sequences are LNHDA and SQIVND (reference sequence). V was clipped by 6 bases and J by 4 bases; unmatched bases: 10. There are 15 residues in the CDR3. The CDR3 region is CASRKDRERGETQYF. The CDR3 region has the DNA TGTGCCAGTAGAAAGGACAGGGAGAGAGGAGAGACCCAGTACTTC.

The V and J genes are TRBV7-2 and TRBJ1-5, with 7 nucleotides matching TRBD1. Germline CDR1 SGHTA, CDR2 FQGNSA. The length of the CDR3 is 13 residues. J was trimmed by 4 bases and V by 8 bases; bases with no gene match: 5. The DNA of the CDR3 is TGTGCCAGCCACCGGGACAGAAATCAGCCCCAGCATTTT. Translated, it gives CASHRDRNQPQHF.